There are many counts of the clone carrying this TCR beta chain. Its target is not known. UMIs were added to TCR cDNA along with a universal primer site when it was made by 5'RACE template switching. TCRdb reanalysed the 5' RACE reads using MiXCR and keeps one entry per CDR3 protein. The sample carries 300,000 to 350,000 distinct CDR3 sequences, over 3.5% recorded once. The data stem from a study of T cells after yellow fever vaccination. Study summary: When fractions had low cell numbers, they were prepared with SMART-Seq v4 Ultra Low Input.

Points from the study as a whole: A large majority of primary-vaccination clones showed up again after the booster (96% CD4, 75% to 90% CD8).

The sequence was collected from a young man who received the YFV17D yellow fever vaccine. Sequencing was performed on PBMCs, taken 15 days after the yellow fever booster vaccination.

CDR3 nucleotides: TGTGCCAGCAGCTTAGTCGGGACAGGGAGCACAGATACGCAGTATTTT. Protein sequence: CASSLVGTGSTDTQYF. This chain uses TRBV7-2 with TRBJ2-3; 9 bases map to TRBD1. In germline, CDR1 is SGHTA, CDR2 FQGNSA. The CDR3 is made up of 16 amino acids. The V gene end was trimmed by 1 base and the J gene end by 0 bases; junction bases not matched to a gene: 2.